One T cell receptor beta chain is described in this entry. Its antigen is currently not known. No qualities accompany the bases; no much larger clone lies one base away. These data originate in a study of blood T cells in healthy people across ages (dated by TCRdb to between 2014 and 2016). Regarding the complete study: Template switching captured roughly one uniquely barcoded TCR beta cDNA molecule per two T cells in model experiments. For two donors (one aged 18 to 30 and one aged 80 or older), the study analyzed two additional independent replicas of 1 million unique cDNA reads from the same blood draw. To avoid experimental bias, donors of different ages were randomly spread across the sequencing lanes. To track age-related changes in TCR beta repertoire diversity, the study relied on deep sequencing normalized with unique cDNA molecular identifiers. The donors were divided into four age groups: young (average around 16 years), middle-aged (over 35), aged (62) and long-lived (82).

Donors were under 40 systemically healthy Caucasian individuals from Russia aged roughly 6 to 95 years. About 10 milliliters of peripheral blood were collected from each donor into EDTA-treated Vacutainer tubes. Ficoll-Paque density-gradient centrifugation was used to isolate PBMCs, with at least 7 million obtained per sample. Trizol reagent was used to extract total RNA from the PBMCs, yielding at least 5 micrograms per sample. For every donor, flow cytometry on a PBMC aliquot measured the percentage of naive CD45RAhigh/CD27high T cells. Libraries were prepared through 5' RACE. The instrument given in TCRdb is Illumina HiSeq 2500. A second PCR of roughly 7 to 12 cycles was performed with a sample-barcoded 5' primer and a J-beta primer mix. Each TCR beta cDNA molecule received a unique molecular identifier from a template-switch 5' adaptor carrying 12 random nucleotides. Each sample yielded at least 3 million CDR3-containing paired-end reads. All of the RNA was converted into first-strand cDNA using the Mint cDNA synthesis kit, with a TRBC-specific oligonucleotide serving as the primer. Following uracil-DNA glycosylase treatment, a first 18-cycle PCR with universal primers M1SS and BC2_uni_R was performed on all cDNA. On the study's bioinformatics: For normalization, 1 million high-quality reads were randomly selected from each sample, with every read carrying a distinct molecular identifier. Instead of being binned into consensus sequences, reads that shared molecular identifiers were thrown out. MiTCR, run with a Q25 quality threshold and the strictest error-elimination algorithm, handled CDR3 identification, clonotype clustering and error correction. A nonparametric unseen species model using Euler transformation provided a lower-bound estimate of total TCR beta diversity. The raw public reads went through TCRdb reprocessing: fastp at Q25, MiXCR clone calling, in-frame beta chains kept. All rows with the same CDR3 protein become a single entry with the most common DNA and genes. The V and J calls and clone size are TCRdb's, not the authors'. The sample records 1.5 million to 2 million distinct CDR3 sequences, 25% to 30% of which are singletons. The ten biggest clones cover about 7.7% of the sample.

Counted from cysteine to phenylalanine, this CDR3 has 16 amino acids. Of the read, only the CDR3 DNA is kept; its 48 bases are in frame from base 1. V loses 5 bases at its end and J loses 3 bases; junction bases beyond the gene matches: 12. CDR1 and CDR2, per the germline V gene (reference sequence), are DFQATT and SNEGSKA. The investigation overall reported the following: Donor CMV infection status was unknown, potentially confounding age-related changes in expanded clonotypes. Compared with the aged group, more naive CD4+ T cells, fewer expanded clones and increased TCR diversity were shown by the long-lived group, suggesting age selection. Estimates of total diversity from one million sequenced T cells were regarded as lower bounds and underestimates. Observed TCR beta diversity correlated strongly with the percentage of naive T cells measured by flow cytometry. Observed TCR beta diversity per million T cells fell roughly linearly with age, and a significant reduction was already apparent by age around 40. Bulk unsorted PBMC profiling prevented conclusive comparison of naive and antigen-experienced compartments.

The source is a woman under 40 in good health. The rearranged segments are TRBV20-1 and TRBJ2-1, and 8 junctional nucleotides match TRBD2. Sequenced sample: blood. The CDR3 is CSAPRRSGKYYNEQFF. In nucleotide form, the sequence is TGCAGTGCTCCAAGGCGTAGCGGGAAGTACTACAATGAGCAGTTCTTC.